Sequencing of this T cell receptor beta chain was carried out in a study of pediatric ulcerative colitis. The assay was run at survey level. Only in-frame clones appear in the TCRdb table, and some are missing; sequencing was by immunoSEQ multiplex PCR. Counted here are around 64,000 clones, around 80% occurring once; the ten biggest clones make up 4% to 6.5%. The blood sample was taken during the colonoscopy visit. Study conclusions and caveats: Clonal expansions reduced rectal repertoire diversity in acute severe colitis. All ulcerative colitis patients, but no controls, carried two rectal clonotypes.

The V end lost 3 bases, the J end lost 4 bases, and 12 bases lay between the germline ends. Germline V gene lookup returns CDR1 SEHNR and CDR2 FQNEAQ (reference sequence). The CDR3 runs 15 residues. Remarks on this clone: Its antigen remains unidentified.

The sequencing input was blood. The J gene is TRBJ1-4, the V gene TRBV7-9, with unresolved D. This clonotype was sampled from a boy aged 10-17 years with moderate ulcerative colitis. CDR3 bases: TGTGCCAGCAGCTTCAGCGCCCGGGTTAATGAAAAACTGTTTTTT. Protein sequence: CASSFSARVNEKLFF.